The clone carrying this T cell receptor (beta chain) was observed once. As yet, its antigen is unknown. A junction boundary mismatches the germline segment, possibly from a read error. This sample was taken from a study of cytomegalovirus exposure and HLA in healthy donors. General observations from the study: Most TCR sequences showed up rarely, but some public TCRs showed up in many donors.

Germline V gene sequence: CDR1 MDHEN, CDR2 SYDVKM. The CDR3 contains 12 residues. In the PCR, 60 Vbeta and 13 Jbeta primers were used. Here immunoSEQ multiplex PCR was the method, and the copy in TCRdb shows in-frame clones only, minus some. The sample lists 100,000 or so clones, around 80% occurring once. The chain carries TRBV28 and TRBJ2-7, with D possibly being TRBD1 (6 bases). Input material: PBMCs. The receptor's source is a man aged 40-50 years in good health and CMV-seronegative. DNA for the CDR3: TGTGCCAGCAGTTCAGGGACACGGAGATTGAACTTC. Translated, it gives CASSSGTRRLNF.